This TCR beta chain is from a study of response to subunit inactivated influenza vaccine. TCRdb passed the RT-PCR reads through MiXCR, listing each CDR3 protein once. The sample includes around 570,000 distinct CDR3 sequences, about 10% of them seen just once. The same data also contributed to another study, on T cells expressing NK-cell markers. Per that study: cDNA encoding TCR beta was synthesized via 5'RACE template switching incorporating UMIs. Sorted CD3+CD56-NKG2C+, CD3+CD56+NKG2C- and CD3+CD56+NKG2C+ T cells were the source of the TCR beta repertoires. The authors applied an anti-gamma-delta TCR antibody in several experiments, and it restricted sorting to alpha-beta TCR T cells.

The sample consisted of PBMCs from blood, taken on the day of vaccination. This sequence originates from a man aged 50 or older who received an inactivated influenza vaccine.

This CDR3 is CASSITRTGRTYEQYF. The DNA of the CDR3 is TGTGCCAGTAGTATAACCCGGACAGGTCGGACCTACGAGCAGTACTTC. V is TRBV19 and J is TRBJ2-7; TRBD1 matches 7 bases. The CDR3 is 16 residues long. The V and J ends lost 2 bases and 2 bases, in that order; junction bases with no gene match: 9. Germline values: CDR1 LNHDA, CDR2 SQIVND (reference sequence). Full variable domain (rest looked up from reference TRBV19 and TRBJ2-7): DGGITQSPKYLFRKEGQNVTLSCEQNLNHDAMYWYRQDPGQGLRLIYYSQIVNDFQKGDIAEGYSVSREKKESFPLTVTSAQKNPTAFYLCASSITRTGRTYEQYFGPGTRLTVT.